This T cell receptor beta chain was identified during a study of T cells in tuberculosis. Whole-study context: Blood was taken before or within 7 days of anti-tuberculosis therapy.

J gave up 3 bases and V 5 bases, and 13 bases lay outside the gene matches. This CDR3 region has 17 residues. Germline CDR1 SGHVS, CDR2 FNYEAQ. Study results and caveats: Shorter CDR3-alpha in active tuberculosis partly drove smaller distances.

Confirmation came from sputum smear and/or culture positivity for M. tuberculosis. Generated by immunoSEQ multiplex PCR, the TCRdb table keeps only in-frame clones and is missing some. The table includes 9,500 to 12,000 clones, roughly 94% detected once. Details on this clone: Its target is unknown.

Sequenced input: PBMCs. The receptor comes from an adult with tuberculosis. The rearrangement links TRBV7-6 to TRBJ1-5; 7 nucleotides align to TRBD1. CDR3 protein: CASSQQGTGQFNQPQHF. CDR3 nucleotides: TGTGCCAGCAGCCAACAGGGGACTGGGCAGTTCAATCAGCCCCAGCATTTT.